The clone carrying this T cell receptor beta chain has a handful of counts. The antigen remains unidentified. This entry comes from a study of T cells in Graves' hyperthyroidism and ophthalmopathy. Study overall: Sampling of peripheral blood happened at initial diagnosis, prior to any treatment.

The germline V gene encodes CDR1 LNHDA and CDR2 SQIVND (reference sequence). The V gene end was trimmed by 5 bases and the J gene end by 4 bases; junction bases not matched to a gene: 1. This CDR3 has 12 amino acids. Study-wide findings and caveats: Researchers report that a 13 V-J model separated ophthalmopathy from stable hyperthyroidism.

Amplification of TCR beta CDR3 regions used RNA as the template. TCR CDR3 regions were first amplified by RT-PCR with HTBI primers. TCRdb fed the multiplex PCR reads into MiXCR, producing one record per CDR3 protein. The repertoire holds approximately 260,000 distinct CDR3 sequences, with around 15% as singletons. First hyperthyroidism diagnosis is when the blood sample was obtained, before any ophthalmopathy symptoms. Fresh 10 ml peripheral blood yielded PBMCs. The V call is TRBV19, the J call TRBJ2-7, with 8 nucleotides matching TRBD1. The sample comprised blood. The sequence was collected from a woman between 45 and 65 years old with Graves' hyperthyroidism that later progressed to Graves' ophthalmopathy. Here the CDR3 DNA reads TGTGCCAGTAGTCACAGGGGGTACGAGCAGTACTTC. It specifies CASSHRGYEQYF.